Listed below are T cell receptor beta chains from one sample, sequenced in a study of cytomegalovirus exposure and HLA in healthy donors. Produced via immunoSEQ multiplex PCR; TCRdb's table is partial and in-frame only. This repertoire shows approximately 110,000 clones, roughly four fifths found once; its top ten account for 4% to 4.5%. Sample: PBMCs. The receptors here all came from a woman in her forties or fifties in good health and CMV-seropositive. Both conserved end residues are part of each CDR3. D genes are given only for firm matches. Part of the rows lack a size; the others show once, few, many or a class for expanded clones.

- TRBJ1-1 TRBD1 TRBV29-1 TGCAGCGTTCGGGACAGGGAGGCCACTGAAGCTTTCTTT CSVRDREATEAFF
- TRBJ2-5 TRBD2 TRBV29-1 TGCAGCGTTCGGGGAGGGACCCAAGAGACCCAGTACTTC CSVRGGTQETQYF
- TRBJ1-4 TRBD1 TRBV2 TGTGCCAGCAGAAGGGATCAGGGGGGTGGTGAAAAACTGTTTTTT CASRRDQGGGEKLFF
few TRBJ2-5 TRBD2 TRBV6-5 TGTGCCAGCAGGCCTAGCGGGGGGGCATTAGAGACCCAGTACTTC CASRPSGGALETQYF
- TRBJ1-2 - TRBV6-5 TGTGCCAGCAGTTCTCCGAGGTGGGGCAACTATGGCTACACCTTC CASSSPRWGNYGYTF
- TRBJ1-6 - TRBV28 TGTGCCAGCAGTTTATCAGTCTCCTATAATTCACCCCTCCACTTT CASSLSVSYNSPLHF
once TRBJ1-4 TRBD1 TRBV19 TGTGCCACCCGGGACAGGGTAGCATGGAGCGAAAAACTGTTTTTT CATRDRVAWSEKLFF
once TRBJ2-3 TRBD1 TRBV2 TGTGCCAGCAGTAGACAGGGTGGGACAGATACGCAGTATTTT CASSRQGGTDTQYF
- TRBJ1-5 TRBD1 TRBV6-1 TGTGCCAGCAGTGAATGGAGGACAGGGGGCTTTTATCAGCCCCAGCATTTT CASSEWRTGGFYQPQHF
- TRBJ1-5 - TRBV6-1 TGTGCCAGCAGTGAAAGGAACAGGGAGGGGGGCAATCAGCCCCAGCATTTT CASSERNREGGNQPQHF
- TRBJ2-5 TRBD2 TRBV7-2 TGTGCCAGCAGCTTCCAGCGGGGGGGCGGGGAGACCCAGTACTTC CASSFQRGGGETQYF
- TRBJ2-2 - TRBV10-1 TGCGCCAGCAGTTACAGGGAGTCCGGGGAGCTGTTTTTT CASSYRESGELFF
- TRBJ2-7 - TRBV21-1 TGTGCCAGCAGCTTCCGGAGAGGGGAGGTCTACGAGCAGTACTTC CASSFRRGEVYEQYF
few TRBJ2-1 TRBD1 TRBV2 TGTGCCAGCAGCGGACAGGGGGAGAATGAGCAGTTCTTC CASSGQGENEQFF
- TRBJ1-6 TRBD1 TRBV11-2 TGTGCCAGGACGAGGGGGGACAGAATACCTTATAATTCACCCCTCCACTTT CARTRGDRIPYNSPLHF
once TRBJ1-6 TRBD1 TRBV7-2 TGTGCCAGCAGCTTAGTATCCCAGGGGGCGTTCACCTATAATTCACCCCTCCACTTT CASSLVSQGAFTYNSPLHF
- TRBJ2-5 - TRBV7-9 TGTGCCAGCAGCCGCCAAGAGACCCAGTACTTC CASSRQETQYF
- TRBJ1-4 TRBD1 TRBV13 TGTGCCAGCAGCCGCCAGGACAGGGATGGTGAAAAACTGTTTTTT CASSRQDRDGEKLFF
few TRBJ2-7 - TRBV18 TGTGCCAGCTCGAGCTCCGAGAGAGGAGAGCAGTACTTC CASSSSERGEQYF
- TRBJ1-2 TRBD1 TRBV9 TGTGCCAGCAGCACGACAGGGGGCGATAATGGCTACACCTTC CASSTTGGDNGYTF
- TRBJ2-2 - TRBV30 TGTGCCTGGATTAACCCGGGGGTCCACACCGGGGAGCTGTTTTTT CAWINPGVHTGELFF
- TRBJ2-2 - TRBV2 TGTGCCAGCAGTAAGACAGGGAACACCGGGGAGCTGTTTTTT CASSKTGNTGELFF